This TCR beta chain was recovered during a study of T cells in Graves' hyperthyroidism and ophthalmopathy (dated by TCRdb to 2018 to 2020). A note on the overall study: To identify distinguishing TCR V-J signatures, a discovery cohort of 100 patients was used, comprising some 45 with Graves' ophthalmopathy and 57 with stable Graves' hyperthyroidism. Prospective prediction of ophthalmopathy was tested in an independent validation cohort consisting of some 19 hyperthyroidism patients and some 16 patients who later progressed to ophthalmopathy. For training and testing, the 100 or so patients in the discovery cohort were randomly divided in a 7:3 ratio. In several Graves' hyperthyroidism patients, the study also compared T-cell repertoires from thyroid tissue with T-cell repertoires from blood. Following sampling, methimazole starting at 30 mg daily was given to hyperthyroidism patients, and high-dose intravenous methylprednisolone was given to ophthalmopathy patients. The paper reports TCR Vbeta CDR3 sequencing of roughly 140 peripheral blood samples: under 45 ophthalmopathy, roughly 74 hyperthyroidism and approximately 17 progressor patients.

What the authors observed across the whole study: Sample size was not statistically predetermined, and investigators were not blinded to group allocation. A 13 V-J signature model separated ophthalmopathy from stable hyperthyroidism, with around 90% sensitivity and 81.08% specificity in cross-validation and 80%/75% in testing. Most expanded thyroid clonotypes (frequency above 0.001) were also found in blood, which suggests that blood repertoires may mirror thyroid immune responses. In validation, progression to ophthalmopathy was predicted by the model with 55% to 71% sensitivity and nearly 75% specificity, a median of approximately 7.1 months before onset.

From the cysteine up to the phenylalanine, the CDR3 has a length of 14 residues. The sequence is cut down to CDR3 DNA, 42 bases in frame from base 1. According to the germline V gene, CDR1 reads KGHSH and CDR2 reads LQKENI. At the junction V is shortened by 3 bases and J by 2 bases, with 10 bases in between. Exclusion was applied to patients with uncontrolled infections, other autoimmune diseases, pregnancy or lactation. Clinical symptoms, serum thyroxine and TRAb, thyroid ultrasound, and orbital computed tomography formed the basis for the diagnoses. Trizol reagent was used to extract total RNA, and RNA quality was then checked on an Agilent 2100 Bioanalyzer. Amplification of TCR beta CDR3 regions was carried out from RNA transcripts. A first-round RT-PCR of the TCR CDR3 used the HTBI primer set with the Qiagen OneStep RT-PCR kit. Libraries were constructed in a second round of multiplex PCR, after which size selection and purification were performed. Paired-end sequencing of the libraries was performed with 100 bp reads on an Illumina HiSeq2000. Per the original workflow: Raw data were processed with SOAPnuke, discarding reads with adapters, uncalled bases, mean Phred below 15, or no exact constant-primer or identifier match. High-quality paired reads were merged with COPE v1.2.5, and unique nucleotide sequences were defined as clonotypes. MiTCR v1.1 was used to align the clonotypes against IMGT TRBV, TRBD and TRBJ reference segments. Only V-J combinations with frequency above 0.0001, covering about 99% of repertoires, were analysed. The TCS score was defined as the ratio of F50 (clonal expansion) to E x V (chaos), calculated using BLOSUM62-based TCRdist between CDR3 peptides within each V-J. Welch's t-statistics and random forest reduced around 550 V-J features to roughly 13, which were used in a naive Bayes classifier (R e1071). The similarity between thyroid and blood repertoires was quantified using the Morisita-Horn index. TCRdb trimmed public reads at Q25 via fastp, called clones via MiXCR and kept in-frame beta chains. Here each entry gathers all rows of one CDR3 protein and keeps the most common genes and DNA. The V and J calls were determined by TCRdb, not by the authors. The sample table contains roughly 570,000 distinct CDR3 sequences; only one count was recorded for roughly 46% of them. Around 19% of the sample belongs to the ten largest clones.

On this clonotype: It lacks a known antigen. Base-call qualities are not available, and no considerably larger clone is one nucleotide away.

This receptor was identified in an adult woman with Graves' disease, either hyperthyroidism or ophthalmopathy (not recorded which). The chain is assembled from TRBV18 and TRBJ2-5, with the D gene too uncertain to name. The sample consisted of peripheral blood or thyroid tissue (not recorded which). In nucleotide form, the sequence is TGTGCCAGCTCACCCCCGGTGGCTCAAGAGACCCAGTACTTC. Its translation is CASSPPVAQETQYF.